The sequence of this T cell receptor beta chain was determined in a study of T cell responses to AZD1222 COVID-19 vaccine (dated by TCRdb to the early 2020s). At the level of the whole study: A total of 230 to 250 trial participants underwent TCR sequencing, of whom approximately 200 had received two doses of AZD1222 and roughly 26 had received two doses of the MenACWY control vaccine. Trial participants were enrolled by age into subgroups of 18-55, 56-69 and 70-plus years, and about 150, 27 and 61 TCR-sequenced participants, respectively, were included in these subgroups. General study outcomes and caveats: Most participants were white British and females outnumbered males, and the authors suggested that clonal diversity may have been underestimated. Reportedly, almost half of the unique spike-specific TCRs recognized epitopes lying outside the regions that are mutated in the B.1.351 and B.1.1.7 variants. A significant rise in spike-specific TCR breadth and depth was observed after two AZD1222 doses relative to day 0 and relative to MenACWY recipients. Only five to seven AZD1222 recipients were SARS-CoV-2 seropositive at baseline, limiting conclusions about previously exposed vaccinees. The whole spike protein was spanned by vaccine-associated CD4 TCRs, and dominant responses were seen in regions 160-218 and 743-854. In the small 56-69-year group, the increase in depth fell short of significance, most likely because of low power. Because no day 14 peak-response samples were available, repertoires were characterized only after the peak T cell response.

There are a few counts of this clone. Its antigen has not been determined. No qualities accompany the bases; no much larger clone lies one base away. The CDR3 regions of human TCRbeta chains were analyzed by immunosequencing. The published analysis was carried out like this. TCRs in the repertoires were compared against a reference library of SARS-CoV-2-specific TCRs that had been generated with the MIRA antigen-specificity platform. Breadth was defined as the fraction of unique TCRs that were SARS-CoV-2-associated. Depth was defined as the fraction of total T cells that were SARS-CoV-2-associated. Using the MIRA data, every spike-specific TCR was mapped to the spike region that the TCR reacted to and assigned to either a CD4 or a CD8 class. Log10-transformed breadth and depth values were compared by one-way ANOVA with Sidak's multiple comparisons tests. TCRdb's version of the immuneACCESS table is confined to in-frame rearrangements and falls short of the full clone set. An unresolved V gene accounts for under half of the shortfall where checked; the remainder is of unknown origin. That table supplies the V and J calls and clone size; D and trimming were determined from the DNA. The sample table holds more than 90,000 clones, of which roughly 91% were seen once. The top ten hold roughly 3.8% of the sample.

V ends up 4 bases short and J 4 bases short, with an unmatched junction base count of 4. CDR1 and CDR2 were assigned from the germline V gene (reference sequence) as SGHNT and YYREEE. The CDR3 goes from the cysteine to the phenylalanine over 14 residues. This entry keeps only the CDR3 DNA: 42 bases, framed from base 1. This specimen's time point label, per the study, means: about 28 days (+/-7) after the second vaccine dose. AZD1222 recipients with second doses at about 4 weeks or about 12 weeks were pooled, because spike-specific TCR depth and breadth did not differ between schedules. Samples from vaccinated people were obtained from the UK trials COV001 and COV002, which included a single-blind randomized controlled phase 2/3 trial of AZD1222 (ChAdOx1 nCoV-19) in healthy adults. Trial participant PBMC samples were collected at day 0 and day 28 after the second dose for TCRbeta chain sequencing.

Sample: peripheral blood, taken 28 days after the second AZD1222 dose. The sequence came from an adult who received the AZD1222 COVID-19 vaccine. The rearranged chain carries TRBV5-4 and TRBJ2-2, and TRBD1 matches 7 of the central bases. The sequence in DNA is TGTGCCAGCAGCACCACAGGGGTCACCGGGGAGCTGTTTTTT. This translates into CASSTTGVTGELFF.